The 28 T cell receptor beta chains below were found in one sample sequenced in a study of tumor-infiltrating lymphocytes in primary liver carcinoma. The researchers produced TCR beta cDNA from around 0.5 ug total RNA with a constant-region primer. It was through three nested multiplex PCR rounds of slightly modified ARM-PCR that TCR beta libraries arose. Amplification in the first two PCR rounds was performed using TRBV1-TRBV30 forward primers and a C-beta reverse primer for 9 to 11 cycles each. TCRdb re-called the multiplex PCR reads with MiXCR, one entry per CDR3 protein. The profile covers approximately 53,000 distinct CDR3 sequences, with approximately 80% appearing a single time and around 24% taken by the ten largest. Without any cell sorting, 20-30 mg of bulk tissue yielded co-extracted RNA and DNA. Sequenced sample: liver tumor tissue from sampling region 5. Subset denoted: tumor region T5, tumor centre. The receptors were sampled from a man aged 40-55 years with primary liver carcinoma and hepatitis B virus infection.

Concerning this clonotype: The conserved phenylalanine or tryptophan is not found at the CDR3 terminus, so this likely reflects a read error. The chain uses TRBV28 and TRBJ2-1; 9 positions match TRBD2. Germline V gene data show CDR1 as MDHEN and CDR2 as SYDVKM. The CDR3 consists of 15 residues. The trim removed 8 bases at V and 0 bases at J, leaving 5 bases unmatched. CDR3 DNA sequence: TGTGCCAGCGGAAATAGCGGGAGCTCCTACAATGAGCAGTTCATC. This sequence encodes CASGNSGSSYNEQFI.

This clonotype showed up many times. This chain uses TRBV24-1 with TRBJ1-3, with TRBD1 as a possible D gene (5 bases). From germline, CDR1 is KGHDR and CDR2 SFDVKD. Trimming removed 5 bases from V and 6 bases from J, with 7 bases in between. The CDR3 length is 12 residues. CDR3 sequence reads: CATSGDQNTIYF. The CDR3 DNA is TGTGCCACCAGTGGGGACCAAAACACCATATATTTT.

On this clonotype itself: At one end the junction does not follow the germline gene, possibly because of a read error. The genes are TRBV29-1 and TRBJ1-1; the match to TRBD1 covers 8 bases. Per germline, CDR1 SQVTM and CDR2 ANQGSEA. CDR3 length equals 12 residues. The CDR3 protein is CIVGTGMIEAYF. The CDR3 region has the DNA TGCATCGTGGGGACAGGCATGATTGAAGCTTACTTT.

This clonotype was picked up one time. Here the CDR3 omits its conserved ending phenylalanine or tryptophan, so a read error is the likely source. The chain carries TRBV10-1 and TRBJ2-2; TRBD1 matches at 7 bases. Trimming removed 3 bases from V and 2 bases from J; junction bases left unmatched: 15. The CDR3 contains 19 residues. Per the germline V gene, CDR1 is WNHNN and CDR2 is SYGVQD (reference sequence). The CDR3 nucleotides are TGCGCCAGCAGTGAACTATCGGGGACAGTGGGAAGTAACACCGGGGAGCTGTTTCTT. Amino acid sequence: CASSELSGTVGSNTGELFL.

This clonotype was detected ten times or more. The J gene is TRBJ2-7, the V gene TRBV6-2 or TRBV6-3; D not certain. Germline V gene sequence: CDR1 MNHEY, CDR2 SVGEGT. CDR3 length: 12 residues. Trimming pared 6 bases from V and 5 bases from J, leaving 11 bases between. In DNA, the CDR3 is TGTGCCAGCAGGTCCTTCGACAACGAGCAGTACTTC. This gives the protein CASRSFDNEQYF.

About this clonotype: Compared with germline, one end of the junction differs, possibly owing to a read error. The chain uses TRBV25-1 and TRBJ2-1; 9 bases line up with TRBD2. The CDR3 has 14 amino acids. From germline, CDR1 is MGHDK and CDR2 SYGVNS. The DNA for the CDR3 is TGTGTCAGTACAGCGGGAGGCTCCTACAATGGGCAGTTCTTC. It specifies CVSTAGGSYNGQFF.

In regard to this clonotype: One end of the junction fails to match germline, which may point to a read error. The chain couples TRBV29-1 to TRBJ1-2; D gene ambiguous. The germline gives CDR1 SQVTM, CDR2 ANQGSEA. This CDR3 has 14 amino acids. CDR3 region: CSVEEGRRSHGYTF. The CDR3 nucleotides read TGCAGCGTTGAAGAGGGCCGCAGGTCACACGGCTACACATTC.

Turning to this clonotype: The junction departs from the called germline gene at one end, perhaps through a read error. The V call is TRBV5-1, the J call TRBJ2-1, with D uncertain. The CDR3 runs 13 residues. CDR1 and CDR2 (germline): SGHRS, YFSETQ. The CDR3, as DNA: TGCGCCGGCAGCTTGGGTTGGGACAATGAGCAGTTCTTC. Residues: CAGSLGWDNEQFF.

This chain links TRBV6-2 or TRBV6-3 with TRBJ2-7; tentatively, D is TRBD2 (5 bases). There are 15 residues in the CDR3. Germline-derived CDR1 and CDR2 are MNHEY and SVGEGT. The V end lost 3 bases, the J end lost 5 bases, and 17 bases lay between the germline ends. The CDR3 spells CASSYSVAMKDEQYF. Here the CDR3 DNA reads TGTGCCAGCAGTTATAGTGTAGCGATGAAGGACGAGCAGTACTTC.

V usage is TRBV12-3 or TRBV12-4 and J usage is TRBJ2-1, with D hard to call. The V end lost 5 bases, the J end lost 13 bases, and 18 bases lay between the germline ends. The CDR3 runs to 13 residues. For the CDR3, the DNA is TGTGCCAGCAGTCTCGGTTTGTCCAGTGAACAGTTCTTC. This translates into CASSLGLSSEQFF.

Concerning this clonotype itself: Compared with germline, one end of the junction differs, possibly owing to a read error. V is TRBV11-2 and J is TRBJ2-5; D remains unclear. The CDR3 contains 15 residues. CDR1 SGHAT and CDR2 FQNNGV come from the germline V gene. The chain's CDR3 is CASSPVGLIPETQYF. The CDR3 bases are TGTGCTAGCAGCCCCGTCGGGCTGATCCCAGAGACCCAGTACTTC.

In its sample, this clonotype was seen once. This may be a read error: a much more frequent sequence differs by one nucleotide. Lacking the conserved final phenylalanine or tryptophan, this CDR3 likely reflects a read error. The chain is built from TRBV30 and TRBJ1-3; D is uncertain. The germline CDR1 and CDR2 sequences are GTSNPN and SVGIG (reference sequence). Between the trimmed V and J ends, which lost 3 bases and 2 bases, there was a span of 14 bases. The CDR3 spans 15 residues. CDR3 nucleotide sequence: TGTGCCTGGAGGTTTGGTCCTGGCACTGGAAACACCATATATCTT. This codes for CAWRFGPGTGNTIYL.

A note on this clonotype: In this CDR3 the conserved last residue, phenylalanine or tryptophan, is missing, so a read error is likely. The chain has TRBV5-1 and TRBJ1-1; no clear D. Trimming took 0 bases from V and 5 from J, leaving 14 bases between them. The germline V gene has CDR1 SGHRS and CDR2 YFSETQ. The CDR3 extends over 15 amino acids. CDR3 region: CASSLAGGARTEAFL. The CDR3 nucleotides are TGCGCCAGCAGCTTGGCCGGAGGAGCAAGGACTGAAGCTTTCCTT.

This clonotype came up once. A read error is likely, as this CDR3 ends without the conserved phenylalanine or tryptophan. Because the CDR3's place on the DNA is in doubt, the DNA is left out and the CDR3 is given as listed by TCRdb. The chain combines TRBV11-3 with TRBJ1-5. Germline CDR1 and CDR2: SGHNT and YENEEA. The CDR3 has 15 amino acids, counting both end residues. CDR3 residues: CASSLDLEVAQPEHL.

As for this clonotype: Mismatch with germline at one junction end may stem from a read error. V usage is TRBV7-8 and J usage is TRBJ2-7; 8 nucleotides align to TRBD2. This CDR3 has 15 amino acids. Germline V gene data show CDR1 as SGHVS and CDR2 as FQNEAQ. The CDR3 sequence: CTSRRLTGGGYEQYF. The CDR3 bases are TGTACCAGCAGGAGACTAACGGGAGGGGGCTACGAGCAGTACTTC.

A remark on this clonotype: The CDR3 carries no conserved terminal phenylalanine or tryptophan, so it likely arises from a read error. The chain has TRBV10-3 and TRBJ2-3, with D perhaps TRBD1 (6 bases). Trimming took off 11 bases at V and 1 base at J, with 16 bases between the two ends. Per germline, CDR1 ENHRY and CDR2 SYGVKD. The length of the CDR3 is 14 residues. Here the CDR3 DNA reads TGTGCCGTATCCGGGGCAGGGGGCACAGATACGCAGTATATT. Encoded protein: CAVSGAGGTDTQYI.

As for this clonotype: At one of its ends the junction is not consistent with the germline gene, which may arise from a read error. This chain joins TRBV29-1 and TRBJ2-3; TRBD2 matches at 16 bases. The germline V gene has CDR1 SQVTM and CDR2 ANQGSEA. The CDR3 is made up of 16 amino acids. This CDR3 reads CSARGLAGGGADTQYF. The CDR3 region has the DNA TGTAGCGCCCGGGGACTAGCGGGAGGGGGGGCAGATACGCAGTATTTT.

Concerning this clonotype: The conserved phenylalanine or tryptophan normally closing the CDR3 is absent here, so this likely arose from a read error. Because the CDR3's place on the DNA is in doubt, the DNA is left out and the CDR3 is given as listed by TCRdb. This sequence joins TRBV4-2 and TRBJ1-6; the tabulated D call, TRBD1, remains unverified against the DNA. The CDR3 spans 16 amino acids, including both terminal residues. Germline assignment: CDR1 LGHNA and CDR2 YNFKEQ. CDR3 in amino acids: CASSQEGSGGDSPIHI.

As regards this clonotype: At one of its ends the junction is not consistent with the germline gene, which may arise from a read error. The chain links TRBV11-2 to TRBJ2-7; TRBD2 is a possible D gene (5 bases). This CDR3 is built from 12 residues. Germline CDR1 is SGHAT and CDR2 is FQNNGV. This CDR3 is CAISPGGYKQYF. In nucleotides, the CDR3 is TGTGCCATCAGTCCCGGAGGCTACAAGCAGTACTTC. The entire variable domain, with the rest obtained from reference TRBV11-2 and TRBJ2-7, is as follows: EAGVAQSPRYKIIEKRQSVAFWCNPISGHATLYWYQQILGQGPKLLIQFQNNGVVDDSQLPKDRFSAERLKGVDSTLKIQPAKLEDSAVYLCAISPGGYKQYFGPGTRLTVT.

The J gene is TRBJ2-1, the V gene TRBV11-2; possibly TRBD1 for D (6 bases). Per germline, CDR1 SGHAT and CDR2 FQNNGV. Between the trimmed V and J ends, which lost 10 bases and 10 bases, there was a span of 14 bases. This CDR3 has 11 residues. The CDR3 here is CAIGFDREQFF. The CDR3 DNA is TGTGCCATTGGCTTTGACAGGGAGCAGTTCTTC.

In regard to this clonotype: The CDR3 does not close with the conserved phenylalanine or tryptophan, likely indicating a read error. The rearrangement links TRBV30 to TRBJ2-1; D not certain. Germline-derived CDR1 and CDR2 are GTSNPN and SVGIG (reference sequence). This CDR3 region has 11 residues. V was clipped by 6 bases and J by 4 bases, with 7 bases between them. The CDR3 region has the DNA TGTGCCTGTGTGGAATACAATGAGCAGTTCCTC. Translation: CACVEYNEQFL.

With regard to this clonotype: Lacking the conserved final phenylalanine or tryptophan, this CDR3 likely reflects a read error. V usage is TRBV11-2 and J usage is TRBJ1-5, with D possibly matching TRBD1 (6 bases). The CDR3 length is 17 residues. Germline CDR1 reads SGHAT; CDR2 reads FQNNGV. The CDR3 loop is CASSVVGVTGSNQPQHL. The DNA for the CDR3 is TGTGCCAGCAGCGTAGTAGGGGTAACAGGGAGCAATCAACCCCAGCATCTT.

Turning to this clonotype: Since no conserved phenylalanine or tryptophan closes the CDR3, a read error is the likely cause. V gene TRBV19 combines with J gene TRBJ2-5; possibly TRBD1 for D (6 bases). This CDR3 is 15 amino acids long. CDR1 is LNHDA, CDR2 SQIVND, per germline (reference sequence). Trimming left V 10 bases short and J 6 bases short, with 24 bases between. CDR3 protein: CATRGRGKDQKTQYL. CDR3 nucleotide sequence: TGTGCCACCAGGGGTCGAGGGAAAGATCAAAAGACCCAGTACCTC.

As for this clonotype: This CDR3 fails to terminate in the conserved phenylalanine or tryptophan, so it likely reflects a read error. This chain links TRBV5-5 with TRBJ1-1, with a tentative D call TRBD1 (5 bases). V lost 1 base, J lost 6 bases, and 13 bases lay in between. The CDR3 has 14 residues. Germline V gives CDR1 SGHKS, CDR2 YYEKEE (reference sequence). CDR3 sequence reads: CASSLYCREAEAFS. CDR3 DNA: TGTGCCAGCAGCTTGTACTGCAGGGAGGCTGAAGCTTTCTCT.

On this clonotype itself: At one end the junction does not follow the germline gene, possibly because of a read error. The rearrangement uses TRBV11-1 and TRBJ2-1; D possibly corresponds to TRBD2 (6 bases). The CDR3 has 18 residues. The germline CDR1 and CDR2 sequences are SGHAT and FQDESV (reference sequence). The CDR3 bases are TGTGCCAGCAGCTTAAGATCCCTAGTGGGAGGATCCTACAATGAGCTGTCCTTC. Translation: CASSLRSLVGGSYNELSF.

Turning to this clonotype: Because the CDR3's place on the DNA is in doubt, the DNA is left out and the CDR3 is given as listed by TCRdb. CDR3 loop: CASSFPVASGTKNNQYF. This rearrangement joins TRBV11-1 to TRBJ2-4; TRBD2, the table's D call, lacks a check against the DNA. Termini included, the CDR3 measures 17 amino acids. The germline CDR1 and CDR2 sequences are SGHAT and FQDESV (reference sequence).

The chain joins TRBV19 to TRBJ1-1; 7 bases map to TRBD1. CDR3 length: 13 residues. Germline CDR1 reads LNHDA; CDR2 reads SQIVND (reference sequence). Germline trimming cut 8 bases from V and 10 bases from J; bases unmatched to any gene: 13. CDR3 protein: CASQGVALNGAFF. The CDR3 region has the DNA TGTGCCAGTCAGGGGGTCGCTTTGAATGGAGCTTTCTTT.

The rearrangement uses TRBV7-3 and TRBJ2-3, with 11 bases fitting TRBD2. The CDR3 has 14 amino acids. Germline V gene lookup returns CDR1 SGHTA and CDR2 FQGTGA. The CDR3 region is CTTSLAGGTDTQYF. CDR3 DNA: TGTACCACCAGCTTAGCGGGAGGGACCGATACGCAGTATTTT.